These 9 T cell receptor beta chains came from one sample sequenced in a study of early T cells in non-severe SARS-CoV-2 infection. TCRdb reprocessed the 5' RACE reads with MiXCR, giving one entry per CDR3 protein. Counted here are more than 65,000 distinct CDR3 sequences, around 15% occurring once; the ten biggest clones make up around 1.5%. The sample consisted of whole blood. These receptors were obtained from an adult who was a healthcare worker with PCR-confirmed SARS-CoV-2 infection or an uninfected control (not recorded which).

This clonotype was recorded at least ten times. The chain recombines TRBV5-5 with TRBJ2-3; D is undetermined. CDR1 is SGHKS and CDR2 is YYEKEE in the germline V gene (reference sequence). Trimming removed 7 bases at V and 0 bases at J, with 15 bases between. CDR3 size: 15 residues. The CDR3 nucleotides read TGTGCCAGCGGGTTTAGTTCTACTAGCACAGATACGCAGTATTTT. Translating it yields CASGFSSTSTDTQYF.

This clonotype was recorded many times. V and J are TRBV9 and TRBJ2-3; D might be TRBD2 (6 bases). The CDR3 runs to 16 residues. Trimming left V 0 bases short and J 2 bases short, with 13 bases between. From germline, CDR1 is SGDLS and CDR2 YYNGEE. CDR3 bases: TGTGCCAGCAGCGTAGCCGTAGGAGGGCACACAGATACGCAGTATTTT. It codes for CASSVAVGGHTDTQYF.

The table lists this clonotype with a few counts. This chain links TRBV4-2 with TRBJ1-2, with D perhaps matching TRBD1 (6 bases). The V gene lost 4 bases and the J gene lost 4 bases, with 10 bases spanning the gap. Germline assignment: CDR1 LGHNA and CDR2 YNFKEQ. The CDR3 is made up of 13 amino acids. In DNA form, the CDR3 reads TGTGCCAGCAGCCCAGGGGAGCTCTATGGCTACACCTTC. Amino acid sequence: CASSPGELYGYTF.

This clonotype was recorded at least ten times. Here the CDR3 DNA reads TGTGCCAGCAGCCCCTCAGGGGTGGCCACTGAAGCTTTCTTT. Translated: CASSPSGVATEAFF. This chain joins TRBV7-3 and TRBJ1-1, with a weak D call TRBD1 (6 bases). V was clipped by 5 bases and J by 4 bases, with 14 bases between them. CDR1 and CDR2 from the germline V gene are SGHTA and FQGTGA. The CDR3 has 14 amino acids.

This clonotype has only a few counts. A read error may produce the germline difference seen at one junction end. The V and J genes are TRBV7-7 and TRBJ2-1, with D perhaps assigned TRBD1 or TRBD2 (5 bases each). The germline V gene encodes CDR1 SSHAT and CDR2 FNYEAQ (reference sequence). The CDR3 is made up of 18 amino acids. The CDR3 coding sequence is TGTGCTAGCAGCCCCTGGGCCGGGGCCGGGGTTCTCTACAATGAGCAGTTCTTC. Encoded protein: CASSPWAGAGVLYNEQFF.

This clonotype has ten or more counts. The V call is TRBV7-2, the J call TRBJ2-5, with 8 bases lining up with TRBD2. V lost 5 bases and J lost 4; bases outside the gene matches: 9. The CDR3 consists of 15 residues. The germline CDR1 and CDR2 sequences are SGHTA and FQGNSA. CDR3 region: CASSPGSGGTETQYF. For the CDR3, the DNA is TGTGCCAGCAGCCCTGGCAGCGGGGGTACAGAGACCCAGTACTTC.

This clonotype came up a few times. The chain is built from TRBV20-1 and TRBJ2-5; no definite D call. The CDR3 extends over 13 amino acids. CDR1 is DFQATT and CDR2 is SNEGSKA in the germline V gene (reference sequence). Trimming took off 3 bases at V and 5 bases at J, with 13 bases between the two ends. The CDR3: CSASNPAKETQYF. CDR3 in DNA: TGCAGTGCTAGTAATCCGGCAAAGGAGACCCAGTACTTC.

This clonotype has more than one count but fewer than ten. This chain links TRBV20-1 with TRBJ1-1; D uncertain. The CDR3 loop spans 17 amino acids. Germline V lookup: CDR1 DFQATT, CDR2 SNEGSKA (reference sequence). V lost 2 bases to trimming and J lost 2 bases, with 21 bases between them. CDR3 amino acids: CSARPPPPRRFNTEAFF. CDR3 coding DNA: TGCAGTGCTAGACCGCCCCCCCCCCGCAGATTTAACACTGAAGCTTTCTTT.

This sequence joins TRBV28 and TRBJ1-2; 8 nucleotides match TRBD1. Germline-derived CDR1 and CDR2 are MDHEN and SYDVKM. The CDR3 is 13 residues long. Trimming removed 2 bases from V and 8 bases from J; junction bases left unmatched: 4. In DNA form, the CDR3 reads TGTGCCAGCAGTTTACTCAGGGGGCAGGGCTACACCTTC. Its translation: CASSLLRGQGYTF.